Following are 16 T cell receptor beta chains from one sample sequenced in a study of T cell clones after liver transplantation. The table came from immunoSEQ multiplex PCR; TCRdb's copy has only in-frame clones and leaves some out. The table shows roughly 12,000 clones, with 74% occurring only once. The material sequenced was CD8+ T cells from blood, taken at the 22-month timepoint. The receptors originated from a human patient who received a liver transplant. The graft donor may account for some of the T cells.

This chain uses TRBV7-2 with TRBJ2-7; no definite D call. The CDR3 length is 15 residues. In germline, CDR1 is SGHTA, CDR2 FQGNSA. The V gene lost 2 bases and the J gene lost 0 bases, with 11 bases spanning the gap. The CDR3 DNA sequence: TGTGCCAGCAGCTTATATACAGACTTCTCCTACGAGCAGTACTTC. Amino acids: CASSLYTDFSYEQYF. Supplemented by reference TRBV7-2 and TRBJ2-7, the full variable domain reads GAGVSQSPSNKVTEKGKDVELRCDPISGHTALYWYRQSLGQGLEFLIYFQGNSAPDKSGLPSDRFSAERTGGSVSTLTIQRTQQEDSAVYLCASSLYTDFSYEQYFGPGTRLTVT.

The chain has TRBV5-4 and TRBJ2-7; 9 nucleotides align to TRBD1. The germline V gene has CDR1 SGHNT and CDR2 YYREEE (reference sequence). This CDR3 contains 14 residues. The ends lost 4 bases at V and 4 bases at J; junction bases unmatched: 6. CDR3 DNA: TGTGCCAGCAGCCCGGGACAGGGAGTTTACGAGCAGTACTTC. Translating gives CASSPGQGVYEQYF.

The V gene is TRBV18, the J gene TRBJ1-2; D is unresolved. The germline V and J ends were trimmed by 0 bases and 2 bases, with 7 bases remaining between them. The length of the CDR3 is 14 residues. Germline lookup yields CDR1 KGHSH and CDR2 LQKENI. The CDR3 region is CASSPPNRNYGYTF. In DNA form, the CDR3 reads TGTGCCAGCTCACCACCGAACAGAAACTATGGCTACACCTTC. Based on the CDR3 plus reference TRBV18 and TRBJ1-2, the full variable domain is NAGVMQNPRHLVRRRGQEARLRCSPMKGHSHVYWYRQLPEEGLKFMVYLQKENIIDESGMPKERFSAEFPKEGPSILRIQQVVRGDSAAYFCASSPPNRNYGYTFGSGTRLTVV.

V and J are TRBV4-1 and TRBJ2-5; tentative D call: TRBD2 (6 bases). V was pared by 4 bases and J by 5 bases, with 17 bases between. This CDR3 contains 15 residues. Germline CDR1 reads MGHRA; CDR2 reads YSYEKL. CDR3 nucleotide sequence: TGCGCCAGCAGCCCCCTCGGAGGGGCCAAGGAGACCCAGTACTTC. This translates into CASSPLGGAKETQYF.

The rearrangement uses TRBV2 and TRBJ2-3, with unresolved D. Per the germline V gene, CDR1 is SNHLY and CDR2 is FYNNEI. V was trimmed by 4 bases and J by 6 bases, leaving 11 bases between them. This CDR3 region has 13 residues. This CDR3 reads CASSANVGDTQYF. CDR3 DNA: TGTGCCAGCAGTGCGAACGTAGGGGATACGCAGTATTTT.

The chain uses TRBV28 and TRBJ2-7; 7 bases fit TRBD2. V shed 4 bases, J shed 2 bases, and the junction held 8 bases outside the gene matches. This CDR3 has 15 residues. The germline CDR1 and CDR2 sequences are MDHEN and SYDVKM. The CDR3 protein is CASSSGPSGTYEQYF. In DNA, the CDR3 is TGTGCCAGCAGTTCTGGGCCTAGCGGAACCTACGAGCAGTACTTC.

The genes are TRBV27 and TRBJ1-5; no clear D gene. CDR3 length equals 13 residues. Germline CDR1 MNHEY, CDR2 SMNVEV (reference sequence). Trimming left V 4 bases short and J 4 bases short, with 8 bases between. The CDR3 nucleotides are TGTGCCAGCAGTTGGTCGCAAAATCAGCCCCAGCATTTT. It yields the protein CASSWSQNQPQHF.

The rearrangement joins TRBV7-9 to TRBJ1-1; D is unresolved. Germline loops: CDR1 SEHNR, CDR2 FQNEAQ (reference sequence). The CDR3 totals 16 residues. Trimming left V 1 base short and J 2 bases short, with 14 bases between. CDR3 protein: CASSLVRGVRNTEAFF. The DNA for the CDR3 is TGTGCCAGCAGCTTAGTCCGAGGCGTCCGTAACACTGAAGCTTTCTTT.

This chain connects TRBV6-5 to TRBJ2-1; D may be TRBD1 or TRBD2 (5 bases each). Germline values: CDR1 MNHEY, CDR2 SVGAGI. CDR3 size: 11 residues. The germline V and J ends were trimmed by 8 bases and 9 bases, with 11 bases remaining between them. The CDR3: CASERGGEQFF. The CDR3 region has the DNA TGTGCCAGCGAGAGGGGCGGTGAGCAGTTCTTC.

The chain is built from TRBV4-1 and TRBJ2-7; D remains ambiguous. This CDR3 spans 14 amino acids. V shed 0 bases and J shed 4 bases, with 10 bases lying between them. CDR1 is MGHRA and CDR2 is YSYEKL in the germline V gene. Here the CDR3 reads CASSQEKGRYEQYF. DNA for the CDR3: TGCGCCAGCAGCCAAGAAAAGGGAAGGTACGAGCAGTACTTC.

The genes are TRBV5-6 and TRBJ2-3; no definite D call. Germline V gives CDR1 SGHDT, CDR2 YYEEEE. The CDR3 spans 14 residues. Trimming stripped 1 base from V and 7 bases from J, with 13 bases between. CDR3 in amino acids: CASSLQQLLNTQYF. For the CDR3, the DNA is TGTGCCAGCAGCTTGCAACAGCTGCTTAATACGCAGTATTTT.

The rearrangement joins TRBV27 to TRBJ2-3, with a weak D call TRBD2 (6 bases). Germline V gives CDR1 MNHEY, CDR2 SMNVEV (reference sequence). V was pared by 4 bases and J by 6 bases, with 11 bases between. The CDR3 consists of 13 residues. CDR3: CASSSGTGDTQYF. The CDR3 nucleotides are TGTGCCAGCAGTTCCGGGACTGGGGATACGCAGTATTTT.

The chain couples TRBV6-5 to TRBJ2-7; possibly TRBD2 for D (5 bases). This CDR3 is 14 amino acids long. From germline, CDR1 is MNHEY and CDR2 SVGAGI. Trimming removed 2 bases from V and 1 base from J, with 9 bases in between. In nucleotides, the CDR3 is TGTGCCAGCAGTTACCGGGATTCTTCCTACGAGCAGTACTTC. Its translation is CASSYRDSSYEQYF.

The rearrangement links TRBV5-3 to TRBJ1-3; D is undetermined. TRBV5-3 is an ORF, and what it does is uncertain. Trimming pared 8 bases from V and 1 base from J, leaving 13 bases between. The CDR3 spans 14 residues. The CDR3 sequence: CASSPTESGNTIYF. CDR3 in DNA: TGTGCCAGCAGCCCCACGGAGTCTGGAAACACCATATATTTT.

J is TRBJ2-3 and V is TRBV2; TRBD1 matches at 9 bases. The ends lost 6 bases at V and 3 bases at J; junction bases unmatched: 10. The germline gives CDR1 SNHLY, CDR2 FYNNEI. The CDR3 runs to 16 residues. The DNA of the CDR3 is TGTGCCAGCAGAGAAAATCCCGGGACAGGGACAGATACGCAGTATTTT. It yields the protein CASRENPGTGTDTQYF.

Ten or more counts support this clone. This chain links TRBV7-9 with TRBJ1-4; no clear D gene. Between the trimmed V and J ends, which lost 2 bases and 6 bases, there was a span of 10 bases. This CDR3 has 14 residues. The germline CDR1 and CDR2 sequences are SEHNR and FQNEAQ (reference sequence). This chain's CDR3 is CASSLIQADEKLFF. CDR3 in DNA: TGTGCCAGCAGCTTAATTCAGGCGGATGAAAAACTGTTTTTT.